A selection of T cell receptor beta chains follows, all from one sample in a study of T-cell reconstitution after alpha-beta-depleted transplantation in children. TCRdb ran MiXCR on the PCR reads and lists one entry per CDR3 protein. The sample records about 460,000 distinct CDR3 sequences, roughly a tenth being singletons. Source: PBMCs, taken before TCRalphabeta/CD19-depleted stem cell transplant. The source is a child aged 2 to 10 with inherited bone marrow failure, due to receive a stem cell transplant. CDR3s include the opening cysteine and the closing phenylalanine or tryptophan. Each record gives: J gene, D gene, V gene, clone size, CDR3 DNA, CDR3 protein. D genes are given only for firm matches. The size of a clone is reported for some rows only, either as once, few or many, or as a class for expanded clones.

J gene: TRBJ2-7
D gene: TRBD1
V gene: TRBV24-1
clone size: many
CDR3 DNA: TGTGCCACCAGTGACCCCGGACAGGGGGCGGGCGAGCAGTACTTC
CDR3 protein: CATSDPGQGAGEQYF

J gene: TRBJ1-3
D gene: -
V gene: TRBV29-1
clone size: many
CDR3 DNA: TGCAGCGTTGGCCGGGACTCCTCCTCTGGAAACACCATATATTTT
CDR3 protein: CSVGRDSSSGNTIYF

J gene: TRBJ2-5
D gene: TRBD2
V gene: TRBV4-1
clone size: many
CDR3 DNA: TGCGCCAGCAGCTCCCTCGCGGGAGGATGGGAGACCCAGTACTTC
CDR3 protein: CASSSLAGGWETQYF

J gene: TRBJ1-4
D gene: TRBD1
V gene: TRBV12-3/TRBV12-4
clone size: many
CDR3 DNA: TGTGCCAGCAGTTTTCAGGGGGCTGAAAAACTGTTTTTT
CDR3 protein: CASSFQGAEKLFF

J gene: TRBJ1-1
D gene: TRBD1
V gene: TRBV27
clone size: many
CDR3 DNA: TGTGCCAGCAGCCTTAGACAGGGTGGCACTGAAGCTTTCTTT
CDR3 protein: CASSLRQGGTEAFF

J gene: TRBJ2-7
D gene: -
V gene: TRBV7-2
clone size: many
CDR3 DNA: TGTGCCAGCAGCTTAGAGGGGGGAGGGGCCTACGAGCAGTACTTC
CDR3 protein: CASSLEGGGAYEQYF

J gene: TRBJ2-3
D gene: TRBD1
V gene: TRBV7-2
clone size: -
CDR3 DNA: TGTGCCAGCAGCTTACGACGGACAGGGGTAGATACGCAGTATTTT
CDR3 protein: CASSLRRTGVDTQYF

J gene: TRBJ2-3
D gene: -
V gene: TRBV15
clone size: many
CDR3 DNA: TGTGCCACCAGCATAAGGCTTATAAATACGCAGTATTTT
CDR3 protein: CATSIRLINTQYF

J gene: TRBJ1-5
D gene: -
V gene: TRBV27
clone size: few
CDR3 DNA: TGTGCCAGCAGTTCAGGTTTTGGGAATCAGCCCCAGCATTTT
CDR3 protein: CASSSGFGNQPQHF

J gene: TRBJ1-5
D gene: TRBD1
V gene: TRBV20-1
clone size: many
CDR3 DNA: TGCAGTGCTGATACAGGGGGTAGAGGCAATCAGCCCCAGCATTTT
CDR3 protein: CSADTGGRGNQPQHF

J gene: TRBJ2-5
D gene: TRBD2
V gene: TRBV11-2
clone size: many
CDR3 DNA: TGTGCCAGCAGCTTAGTGGGGGGGTCCCAAGAGACCCAGTACTTC
CDR3 protein: CASSLVGGSQETQYF

J gene: TRBJ1-6
D gene: -
V gene: TRBV3-1
clone size: -
CDR3 DNA: TGTGCCAGCAGCCAAGGGGGAGGTAATAATTCACCCCTCCACTTT
CDR3 protein: CASSQGGGNNSPLHF

J gene: TRBJ2-2
D gene: -
V gene: TRBV12-3/TRBV12-4
clone size: few
CDR3 DNA: TGTGCCAGCAGTACTCGGAGTTCAGGGGAGCTGTTTTTT
CDR3 protein: CASSTRSSGELFF

J gene: TRBJ2-5
D gene: -
V gene: TRBV6-5
clone size: few
CDR3 DNA: TGTGCCAGCAGTTGGGGCGAGCACCAAGAGACCCAGTACTTC
CDR3 protein: CASSWGEHQETQYF

J gene: TRBJ2-7
D gene: TRBD1
V gene: TRBV4-3
clone size: many
CDR3 DNA: TGCGCCAGCAGCCAAGACCGGGACAGCACCTACGAGCAGTACTTC
CDR3 protein: CASSQDRDSTYEQYF

J gene: TRBJ2-4
D gene: -
V gene: TRBV27
clone size: -
CDR3 DNA: TGTGCCAGCAGTTTATGGGCAGGGATTAAAAACATTCAGTACTTC
CDR3 protein: CASSLWAGIKNIQYF

J gene: TRBJ2-1
D gene: -
V gene: TRBV4-3
clone size: many
CDR3 DNA: TGCGCCAGCAGCCAAGTGTCGGTCAGTGAGCAGTTCTTC
CDR3 protein: CASSQVSVSEQFF

J gene: TRBJ2-1
D gene: TRBD2
V gene: TRBV9
clone size: many
CDR3 DNA: TGTGCCAGCGCTATAGCGGGCGATTCCTACAATGAGCAGTTCTTC
CDR3 protein: CASAIAGDSYNEQFF

J gene: TRBJ2-7
D gene: -
V gene: TRBV29-1
clone size: many
CDR3 DNA: TGCAGCGCGGACAGCAACTACGAGCAGTACTTC
CDR3 protein: CSADSNYEQYF

J gene: TRBJ2-2
D gene: -
V gene: TRBV10-3
clone size: many
CDR3 DNA: TGTGCCATCAAAGCTCGCGGAGCCGGGGAGCTGTTTTTT
CDR3 protein: CAIKARGAGELFF

J gene: TRBJ2-4
D gene: TRBD2
V gene: TRBV25-1
clone size: many
CDR3 DNA: TGTGCCAGCAGTGAATTGAGTCTAGCGGGAGATGGAGCCAAAAACATTCAGTACTTC
CDR3 protein: CASSELSLAGDGAKNIQYF

J gene: TRBJ1-2
D gene: -
V gene: TRBV7-8
clone size: many
CDR3 DNA: TGTGCCAGCAGCACTAGTGACTATGGCTACACCTTC
CDR3 protein: CASSTSDYGYTF

J gene: TRBJ2-7
D gene: TRBD2
V gene: TRBV12-3/TRBV12-4
clone size: few
CDR3 DNA: TGTGCCAGCAGATTTAGCGGGAGCCACGAGCAGTACTTC
CDR3 protein: CASRFSGSHEQYF

J gene: TRBJ2-7
D gene: TRBD2
V gene: TRBV7-2
clone size: -
CDR3 DNA: TGTGCCAGCAGCCATACTAGCGGGAGGAGTGCCTACGAGCAGTACTTC
CDR3 protein: CASSHTSGRSAYEQYF

J gene: TRBJ1-2
D gene: -
V gene: TRBV6-1
clone size: few
CDR3 DNA: TGTGCCAGCAGTGAACTCGGGGGCGACTATGGCTACACCTTC
CDR3 protein: CASSELGGDYGYTF

J gene: TRBJ2-1
D gene: -
V gene: TRBV29-1
clone size: many
CDR3 DNA: TGCAGCGTTGAGTCCCTAGGTCCGGTCGATGAGCAGTTCTTC
CDR3 protein: CSVESLGPVDEQFF

J gene: TRBJ2-7
D gene: -
V gene: TRBV20-1
clone size: many
CDR3 DNA: TGCAGTGCCCCCGGGCCTGTGCAGCAGTACTTC
CDR3 protein: CSAPGPVQQYF

J gene: TRBJ2-1
D gene: -
V gene: TRBV12-3/TRBV12-4
clone size: -
CDR3 DNA: TGTGCCAGCAGCCCGAATTTGAATGAGCAGTTCTTC
CDR3 protein: CASSPNLNEQFF

J gene: TRBJ2-1
D gene: TRBD2
V gene: TRBV24-1
clone size: many
CDR3 DNA: TGTGCCACCAGTGAAAACCCGGGACTAGCGGGAGTAAAAAATGAGCAGTTCTTC
CDR3 protein: CATSENPGLAGVKNEQFF

J gene: TRBJ2-7
D gene: -
V gene: TRBV4-2
clone size: -
CDR3 DNA: TGTGCCAGCAGCCAAGTTGCTACCGAGCAGTACTTC
CDR3 protein: CASSQVATEQYF

J gene: TRBJ2-1
D gene: TRBD2
V gene: TRBV27
clone size: many
CDR3 DNA: TGTGCCAGCCATAGGACTAGCGGGATCTATGAGCAGTTCTTC
CDR3 protein: CASHRTSGIYEQFF

J gene: TRBJ1-2
D gene: TRBD1
V gene: TRBV27
clone size: many
CDR3 DNA: TGTGCCAGCAGTTTCTGGCAGGGGGCGCCTCATGGCTACACCTTC
CDR3 protein: CASSFWQGAPHGYTF

J gene: TRBJ1-2
D gene: -
V gene: TRBV6-2/TRBV6-3
clone size: many
CDR3 DNA: TGTGCCAGCAGTACTGAGGACATCCCCTCCTATGGCTACACCTTC
CDR3 protein: CASSTEDIPSYGYTF

J gene: TRBJ2-7
D gene: -
V gene: TRBV27
clone size: -
CDR3 DNA: TGTGCCAGCAGTTGGGTAGGGAATTCTCTCTACGAGCAGTACTTC
CDR3 protein: CASSWVGNSLYEQYF

J gene: TRBJ1-2
D gene: TRBD1
V gene: TRBV10-1
clone size: -
CDR3 DNA: TGCGCCAACCCTGGACAGGGGCCCTATGGCTACACCTTC
CDR3 protein: CANPGQGPYGYTF

J gene: TRBJ2-7
D gene: -
V gene: TRBV12-3/TRBV12-4
clone size: many
CDR3 DNA: TGTGCCAGCAGTTTAGAGAACCGTGATACCTACGAGCAGTACTTC
CDR3 protein: CASSLENRDTYEQYF

J gene: TRBJ2-7
D gene: -
V gene: TRBV28
clone size: many
CDR3 DNA: TGTGCCAGCAGCCCTACAGGGTTTGCAAAGGGCGAGCAGTACTTC
CDR3 protein: CASSPTGFAKGEQYF

J gene: TRBJ2-1
D gene: TRBD2
V gene: TRBV29-1
clone size: -
CDR3 DNA: TGCAGCGAGTGGACTAGCGGGAGGTCCTACAATGAGCAGTTCTTC
CDR3 protein: CSEWTSGRSYNEQFF

J gene: TRBJ1-6
D gene: TRBD1
V gene: TRBV3-1
clone size: many
CDR3 DNA: TGTGCCAGCAGCCAAAAGACAGGGGGCCCCCTCCACTTT
CDR3 protein: CASSQKTGGPLHF